This T cell receptor beta chain was identified in a study of radiation and T cells in renal cell carcinoma. This clone came up a few times. Its matching antigen is unknown. The treatment here: treatment-naive control, cytoreductive nephrectomy. CDR1 is MGHRA, CDR2 YSYEKL, per germline. With 0 bases removed from V and 0 bases from J, the gap between germline ends came to 17 bases. This CDR3 region has 18 residues. Only in-frame clones appear in the TCRdb table, and some are missing; sequencing was by immunoSEQ multiplex PCR. The sample consists of some 14,000 clones, about 56% of them appearing once. Study observations and caveats: Compared with controls, irradiated tumors showed greater TCR clonality.

This TCR was sampled from a man over 45 with renal cell carcinoma. Specimen: tumor tissue, collected from a patient whose treatment was nephrectomy without radiotherapy. V is TRBV4-1 and J is TRBJ1-1, with D hard to call. The CDR3 DNA sequence: TGCGCCAGCAGCCAAGAAGGCAGCCTGGCACGGTTGAACACTGAAGCTTTCTTT. Translated: CASSQEGSLARLNTEAFF.